Listed below are T cell receptor beta chains from one sample, sequenced in a study of blood T cell repertoires in COVID-19. The table came from immunoSEQ multiplex PCR; TCRdb's copy has only in-frame clones and leaves some out. Of over 250,000 clones listed, 88% were seen once; the top ten hold around 2%. Sequencing was done on a sample of PBMCs or T cells enriched from blood (not recorded which). These TCRs come from a woman in her sixties or seventies in a cohort exposed to, infected with or recovered from COVID-19 (not recorded which). CDR3s include the opening cysteine and the closing phenylalanine or tryptophan. A D gene is named only where the DNA matches it firmly. Clone size is not always given. Where it is, it says once, few, many or a class for expanded clones.

>TRBD1|TRBJ1-1|NA|TRBV27
TGTGCCAGCCAGGTCTGGACAGGGGGCGGGAGGAACACTGAAGCTTTCTTT
CASQVWTGGGRNTEAFF
>TRBD1|TRBJ2-5|NA|TRBV11-2
TGTGCCAGCAGCTTAGCAGGGGGCGCGGGTGAGACCCAGTACTTC
CASSLAGGAGETQYF
>NA|TRBJ2-7|few|TRBV24-1
TGTGCCACCAGTGACCTAGACGAGCAGTACTTC
CATSDLDEQYF
>NA|TRBJ1-2|NA|TRBV4-2
TGTGCCAGCAGCCAGGGGGCACGGGGCTACACCTTC
CASSQGARGYTF
>TRBD2|TRBJ2-1|NA|TRBV7-2
TGTGCCAGCAGCCCCCAGGGGGTCGGGGCTAGCGGGAAGCATGAGCAGTTCTTC
CASSPQGVGASGKHEQFF
>NA|TRBJ2-5|NA|TRBV7-9
TGTGCCAGCAGCCCATCCCGCCCAGGGGAGACCCAGTACTTC
CASSPSRPGETQYF
>NA|TRBJ1-4|once|TRBV2
TGTGCCAGCAGGGGGGACGACAGGTGGAAGGCTGAAAAACTGTTTTTT
CASRGDDRWKAEKLFF
>TRBD2|TRBJ2-1|NA|TRBV15
TGTGCCACCAGTCGGCTAGCGGGAGGCTCCTACAATGAGCAGTTCTTC
CATSRLAGGSYNEQFF
>NA|TRBJ2-5|NA|TRBV6-2/TRBV6-3
TGTGCCAGCAGTATCCCTCAAGAGACCCAGTACTTC
CASSIPQETQYF
>NA|TRBJ1-1|once|TRBV13
TGTGCCAGCAGCCTTCGGACCGAGGGCACTGAAGCTTTCTTT
CASSLRTEGTEAFF
>NA|TRBJ2-1|NA|TRBV2
TGTGCCAGCAGTGAAACGGGGGGCAGGGTCGATGAGCAGTTCTTC
CASSETGGRVDEQFF
>NA|TRBJ1-1|NA|TRBV3-1/TRBV3-2
TGTGCCAGCACCGGAACAGGGTACACTGAAGCTTTCTTT
CASTGTGYTEAFF
>TRBD1|TRBJ2-3|NA|TRBV24-1
TGTGCCACCAGTGACCCCGGACAGGGAAGCACAGATACGCAGTATTTT
CATSDPGQGSTDTQYF
>NA|TRBJ1-2|once|TRBV29-1
TGCAGCGCGGCTACAGGGAAGGGCTACACCTTC
CSAATGKGYTF
>TRBD1|TRBJ2-1|NA|TRBV5-1
TGCGCCAGTAGGACAGGGTCGGGGAATGAGCAGTTCTTC
CASRTGSGNEQFF
>TRBD1|TRBJ2-1|NA|TRBV9
TGTGCCAGCAGCTTACCTAGACAGGGTTTATACAATGAGCAGTTCTTC
CASSLPRQGLYNEQFF
>NA|TRBJ2-3|NA|TRBV11-2
TGTGCCAGCAGCTTAGCCCCAAGCACAGATACGCAGTATTTT
CASSLAPSTDTQYF
>NA|TRBJ2-7|NA|TRBV5-1
TGCGCCAGCAGCTTGGCTGCAGGGGACTACGAGCAGTACTTC
CASSLAAGDYEQYF
>TRBD2|TRBJ2-5|NA|TRBV7-9
TGTGCCAGCAGCTTAGGACTAGCGGGGGGCGAGACCCAGTACTTC
CASSLGLAGGETQYF
>NA|TRBJ2-3|NA|TRBV6-5
TGTGCCAGCAGCAACACAGATACGCAGTATTTT
CASSNTDTQYF